Presented here are 20 T cell receptor beta chains from one specimen sequenced in a study of blood T cell repertoires in COVID-19. Sequencing used immunoSEQ multiplex PCR; TCRdb keeps in-frame clones, though not all of them. The sample has approximately 260,000 clones, roughly 85% seen once. The sample taken for sequencing was peripheral blood. The receptors here all came from a woman aged 70-85 years with acute or convalescent COVID-19.

V and J are TRBV11-1 and TRBJ1-5, with D hard to call. Looked up from germline, CDR1 is SGHAT and CDR2 is FQDESV (reference sequence). CDR3 size: 12 residues. CDR3: CSHGCPNQPQHF. CDR3 sequence (DNA): TGTTCACATGGCTGCCCCAATCAGCCCCAGCATTTT.

Only one count was recorded for this clone. CDR3 loop: CAWSVDRGQPQHF. For the CDR3, the DNA is TGTGCCTGGAGTGTGGATCGGGGACAGCCCCAGCATTTT. The V call is TRBV30, the J call TRBJ1-5; D is undetermined. Trimming removed 0 bases from V and 7 bases from J, with 10 bases in between. This CDR3 has 13 residues. Germline V CDR1 and CDR2: GTSNPN, SVGIG (reference sequence).

V gene TRBV15 combines with J gene TRBJ1-4, with 8 bases fitting TRBD1. Trimming took 3 bases from V and 8 from J; bases not matched to a gene: 5. The CDR3 loop spans 14 amino acids. Germline V lookup: CDR1 LNHNV, CDR2 YYDKDF (reference sequence). The CDR3 bases are TGTGCCACCAGCAGGGACAGGGCGGCAGAAAAACTGTTTTTT. It encodes CATSRDRAAEKLFF.

The chain has TRBV7-8 and TRBJ2-3; D remains ambiguous. The CDR3 sequence is 12 residues long. Between the trimmed V and J ends, which lost 1 base and 5 bases, there was a span of 4 bases. CDR1 and CDR2 from the germline V gene are SGHVS and FQNEAQ. CDR3 residues: CASSLEQDTQYF. The DNA for the CDR3 is TGTGCCAGCAGCTTAGAGCAAGATACGCAGTATTTT.

The rearrangement links TRBV3-1 (or the pseudogene TRBV3-2) to TRBJ2-2, with TRBD1 as a possible D gene (5 bases). Germline values: CDR1 LGHDT, CDR2 YNNKEL (reference sequence). The ends were cut back, 5 bases at V and 5 bases at J, with 12 bases in the middle. CDR3 length: 14 amino acids. Written as DNA, the CDR3 is TGTGCCAGCAGCTCATACAGGAGAACCGGGGAGCTGTTTTTT. Protein product: CASSSYRRTGELFF.

This clone appeared once. CDR3 nucleotides: TGTGCCAGCGGGACAGTAAGCTCCTACAATGAGCAGTTCTTC. The encoded protein is CASGTVSSYNEQFF. The chain recombines TRBV2 with TRBJ2-1; 7 bases match TRBD1. The CDR3 length is 14 residues. Germline V lookup: CDR1 SNHLY, CDR2 FYNNEI. The J segment lost 0 bases and the V segment lost 8 bases, leaving 4 bases of the junction unmatched.

The gene calls are TRBV7-8 and TRBJ2-1; 7 bases fit TRBD1. The J segment lost 7 bases and the V segment lost 6 bases, leaving 9 bases of the junction unmatched. CDR1 SGHVS and CDR2 FQNEAQ come from the germline V gene. This CDR3 comprises 14 residues. CDR3 nucleotide sequence: TGTGCCAGCAGTCGGGGAGACAGGGAAAATGAGCAGTTCTTC. It encodes CASSRGDRENEQFF.

J is TRBJ1-2 and V is TRBV6-6; D is possibly TRBD1 (5 bases). Trimming pared 7 bases from V and 6 bases from J, leaving 12 bases between. The CDR3 loop spans 12 amino acids. Germline CDR1 is MNHNY and CDR2 is SVGAGI (reference sequence). The CDR3, as DNA: TGTGCCAGCAACCCCGGGGGGAATGGCTACACCTTC. This sequence encodes CASNPGGNGYTF.

The chain joins TRBV7-9 to TRBJ2-7; a weak D match, TRBD2 (6 bases). Germline loops: CDR1 SEHNR, CDR2 FQNEAQ (reference sequence). This CDR3 has 13 residues. Between the trimmed V and J ends, which lost 3 bases and 3 bases, there was a span of 9 bases. For the CDR3, the DNA is TGTGCCAGCAGCTTGACTAGGGGCTACGAGCAGTACTTC. This gives the protein CASSLTRGYEQYF.

The CDR3 spells CASSLGSAFEISGNTIYF. CDR3 coding DNA: TGTGCCAGCAGCTTGGGCAGCGCCTTCGAGATCTCTGGAAACACCATATATTTT. The chain joins TRBV5-5 to TRBJ1-3, with D unclear. CDR1 is SGHKS and CDR2 is YYEKEE in the germline V gene (reference sequence). The V end lost 0 bases, the J end lost 0 bases, and 16 bases lay between the germline ends. The CDR3 spans 18 residues.

The V call is TRBV18, the J call TRBJ1-6; D gene uncertain. This CDR3 has 15 amino acids. V shed 2 bases and J shed 5 bases, with 10 bases lying between them. Looked up from germline, CDR1 is KGHSH and CDR2 is LQKENI. DNA of the CDR3: TGTGCCAGCTCACCATTGGCGGGAGATAATTCACCCCTCCACTTT. Its translation is CASSPLAGDNSPLHF. Supplemented by reference TRBV18 and TRBJ1-6, the full variable domain reads NAGVMQNPRHLVRRRGQEARLRCSPMKGHSHVYWYRQLPEEGLKFMVYLQKENIIDESGMPKERFSAEFPKEGPSILRIQQVVRGDSAAYFCASSPLAGDNSPLHFGNGTRLTVT.

The genes are TRBV19 and TRBJ2-3; weak D call: TRBD2 (6 bases). Germline values: CDR1 LNHDA, CDR2 SQIVND (reference sequence). V lost 6 bases and J 4 bases, leaving 17 bases between the germline ends. The CDR3 contains 15 residues. CDR3 sequence (DNA): TGTGCCAGTAGCCGAACGGCGGGGCGGGCAGATACGCAGTATTTT. Protein: CASSRTAGRADTQYF.

The J gene is TRBJ2-1, the V gene TRBV5-4; 12 positions agree with TRBD2. The J segment lost 0 bases and the V segment lost 5 bases, leaving 6 bases of the junction unmatched. Germline lookup yields CDR1 SGHNT and CDR2 YYREEE (reference sequence). This CDR3 is built from 17 residues. In nucleotides, the CDR3 is TGTGCCAGCAGTTCCGGACTAGCGGGGAGCTCCTACAATGAGCAGTTCTTC. This codes for CASSSGLAGSSYNEQFF.

The chain joins TRBV2 to TRBJ2-2; D might be TRBD2 (5 bases). Trimming left V 6 bases short and J 3 bases short, with 11 bases between. The CDR3 consists of 14 residues. Germline V gene lookup returns CDR1 SNHLY and CDR2 FYNNEI. CDR3 sequence reads: CASRNGLYTGELFF. CDR3 nucleotide sequence: TGTGCCAGCAGGAATGGACTTTACACCGGGGAGCTGTTTTTT.

The CDR3 nucleotides are TGTGCCAGCTCCCCGACCGGGACACAGGATGGCTACACCTTC. Encoded protein: CASSPTGTQDGYTF. The chain links TRBV18 to TRBJ1-2; perhaps TRBD1 as D (6 bases). The ends were cut back, 6 bases at V and 6 bases at J, with 17 bases in the middle. The CDR3 is 14 amino acids. The germline CDR1 and CDR2 sequences are KGHSH and LQKENI.

The chain combines TRBV6-1 with TRBJ1-2; 10 nucleotides match TRBD1. Germline values: CDR1 MNHNS, CDR2 SASEGT. This CDR3 has 16 amino acids. V gave up 4 bases and J gave up 8 bases; unmatched junction bases: 13. CDR3 nucleotides: TGTGCCAGCAGTGCCGGGACAGGGGCTCTTAGCGGGGGCTACACCTTC. Protein sequence: CASSAGTGALSGGYTF.

The chain employs TRBV19 and TRBJ1-2; D possibly corresponds to TRBD1 (5 bases). The V gene's germline CDR1 is LNHDA and CDR2 SQIVND (reference sequence). The CDR3 is 13 residues long. Trimming pared 7 bases from V and 6 bases from J, leaving 15 bases between. CDR3 sequence: CASTPWGVDGYTF. The CDR3 DNA follows: TGTGCCAGTACCCCTTGGGGGGTTGATGGCTACACCTTC.

V gene TRBV11-3 combines with J gene TRBJ2-7; D perhaps matches TRBD1 (6 bases). V dropped 4 bases and J dropped 3 bases, with 19 bases sitting between them. The germline V gene has CDR1 SGHNT and CDR2 YENEEA. The CDR3 consists of 16 residues. The DNA of the CDR3 is TGTGCCAGCAGCTGGAACTCCGGGACACTTCGCTACGAGCAGTACTTC. Protein product: CASSWNSGTLRYEQYF.

V and J are TRBV11-2 and TRBJ1-2, with TRBD1 identical over 10 bases. The CDR3 loop spans 19 amino acids. J gave up 0 bases and V 6 bases, and 16 bases lay outside the gene matches. CDR1 is SGHAT, CDR2 FQNNGV, per germline. CDR3 region: CASRSRSGRQGAPNYGYTF. In DNA, the CDR3 is TGTGCCAGCAGATCCAGATCAGGGAGACAGGGGGCCCCTAACTATGGCTACACCTTC.

The chain couples TRBV12-3 or TRBV12-4 to TRBJ1-2; no definite D call. The CDR3 covers 13 residues. Trimming left V 3 bases short and J 7 bases short, with 12 bases between. DNA for the CDR3: TGTGCCAGCAGTTTCGGGGAGTGGGGTGGCTACACCTTC. Translating it yields CASSFGEWGGYTF.